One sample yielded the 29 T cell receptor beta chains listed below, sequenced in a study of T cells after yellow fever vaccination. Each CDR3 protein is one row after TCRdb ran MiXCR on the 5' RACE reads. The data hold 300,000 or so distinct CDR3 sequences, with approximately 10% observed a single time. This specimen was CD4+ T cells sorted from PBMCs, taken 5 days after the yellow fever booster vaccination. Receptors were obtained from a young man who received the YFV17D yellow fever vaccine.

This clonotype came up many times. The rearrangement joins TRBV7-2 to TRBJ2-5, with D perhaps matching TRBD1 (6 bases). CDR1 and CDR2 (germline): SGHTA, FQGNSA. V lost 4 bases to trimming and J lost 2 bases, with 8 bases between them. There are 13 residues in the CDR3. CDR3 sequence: CASSSDRQETQYF. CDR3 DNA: TGTGCCAGCAGCTCGGACAGACAAGAGACCCAGTACTTC.

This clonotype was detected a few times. CDR3 nucleotide sequence: TGTGCCAGCACCCCGAGGAGGGGGCCCAATCAGCCCCAGCATTTT. As protein: CASTPRRGPNQPQHF. The rearrangement links TRBV28 to TRBJ1-5; 7 bases are a match to TRBD1. The ends lost 7 bases at V and 3 bases at J; junction bases unmatched: 9. There are 15 residues in the CDR3. CDR1 and CDR2 (germline): MDHEN, SYDVKM. Full variable domain (rest looked up from reference TRBV28 and TRBJ1-5): DVKVTQSSRYLVKRTGEKVFLECVQDMDHENMFWYRQDPGLGLRLIYFSYDVKMKEKGDIPEGYSVSREKKERFSLILESASTNQTSMYLCASTPRRGPNQPQHFGDGTRLSIL.

The CDR3 DNA reads TGTGCCAGTAGTATAGATCGTGGTGGAACGCAGTATTTT. Translated: CASSIDRGGTQYF. This chain joins TRBV19 and TRBJ2-3; the D is unclear. V was trimmed by 0 bases and J by 9 bases, leaving 10 bases between them. Germline CDR1 LNHDA, CDR2 SQIVND (reference sequence). CDR3 length: 13 residues. Filled out from reference TRBV19 and TRBJ2-3, the complete variable domain reads DGGITQSPKYLFRKEGQNVTLSCEQNLNHDAMYWYRQDPGQGLRLIYYSQIVNDFQKGDIAEGYSVSREKKESFPLTVTSAQKNPTAFYLCASSIDRGGTQYFGPGTRLTVL.

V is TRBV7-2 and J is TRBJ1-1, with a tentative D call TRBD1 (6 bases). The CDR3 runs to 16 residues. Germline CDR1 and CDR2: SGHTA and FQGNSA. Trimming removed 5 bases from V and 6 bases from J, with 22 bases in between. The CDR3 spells CASSRSRGASLAEAFF. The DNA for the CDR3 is TGTGCCAGCAGCCGCTCCCGGGGGGCTTCTTTGGCTGAAGCTTTCTTT.

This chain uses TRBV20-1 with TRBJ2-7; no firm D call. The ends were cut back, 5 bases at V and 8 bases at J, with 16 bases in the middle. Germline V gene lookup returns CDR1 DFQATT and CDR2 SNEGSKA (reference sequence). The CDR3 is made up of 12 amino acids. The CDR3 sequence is CSAFVVGGQQYF. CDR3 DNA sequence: TGCAGTGCTTTCGTTGTCGGCGGCCAGCAGTACTTC.

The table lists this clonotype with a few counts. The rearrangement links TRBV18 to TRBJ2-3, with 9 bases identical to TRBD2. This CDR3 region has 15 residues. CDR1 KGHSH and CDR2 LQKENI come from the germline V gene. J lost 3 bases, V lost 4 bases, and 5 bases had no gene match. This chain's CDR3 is CASSRLAAETDTQYF. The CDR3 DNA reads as TGTGCCAGCTCACGACTAGCGGCGGAGACAGATACGCAGTATTTT.

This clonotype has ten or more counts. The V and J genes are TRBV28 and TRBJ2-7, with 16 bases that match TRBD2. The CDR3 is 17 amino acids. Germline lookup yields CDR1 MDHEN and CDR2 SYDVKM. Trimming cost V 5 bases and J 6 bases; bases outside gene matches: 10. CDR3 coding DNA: TGTGCCAGCAGTCCCAATCCGGGACTAGCGGGGGGGCCCGAGCAGTACGTC. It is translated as CASSPNPGLAGGPEQYV.

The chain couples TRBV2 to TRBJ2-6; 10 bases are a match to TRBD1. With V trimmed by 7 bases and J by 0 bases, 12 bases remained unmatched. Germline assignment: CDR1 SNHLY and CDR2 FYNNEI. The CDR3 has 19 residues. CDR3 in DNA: TGTGCCAGCACCCGCTACGAGGGACAGGGGTCCTCTGGGGCCAACGTCCTGACTTTC. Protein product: CASTRYEGQGSSGANVLTF.

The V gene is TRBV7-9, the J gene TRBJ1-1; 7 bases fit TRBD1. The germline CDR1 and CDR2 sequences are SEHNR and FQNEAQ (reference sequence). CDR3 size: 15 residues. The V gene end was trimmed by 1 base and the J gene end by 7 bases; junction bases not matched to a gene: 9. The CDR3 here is CASSLGGDSAREAFF. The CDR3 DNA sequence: TGTGCCAGCAGCTTAGGCGGGGACAGTGCCCGTGAAGCTTTCTTT.

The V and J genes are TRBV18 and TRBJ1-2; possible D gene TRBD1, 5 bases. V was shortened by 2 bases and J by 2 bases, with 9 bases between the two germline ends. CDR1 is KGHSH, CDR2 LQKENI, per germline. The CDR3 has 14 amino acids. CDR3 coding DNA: TGTGCCAGCTCACCAGGACAAGTAAACTATGGCTACACCTTC. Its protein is CASSPGQVNYGYTF.

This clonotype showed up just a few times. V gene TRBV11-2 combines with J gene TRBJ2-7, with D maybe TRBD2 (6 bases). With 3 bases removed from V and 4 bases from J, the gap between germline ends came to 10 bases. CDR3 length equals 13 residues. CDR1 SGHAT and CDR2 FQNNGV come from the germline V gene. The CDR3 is CASSLGLEYEQYV. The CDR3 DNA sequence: TGTGCCAGCAGCTTGGGACTGGAATACGAGCAGTACGTC.

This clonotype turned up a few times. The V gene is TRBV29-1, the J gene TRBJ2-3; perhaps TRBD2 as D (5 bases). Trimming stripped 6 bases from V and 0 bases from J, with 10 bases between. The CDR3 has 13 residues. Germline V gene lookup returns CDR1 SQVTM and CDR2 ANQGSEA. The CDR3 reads CSVRGRSTDTQYF. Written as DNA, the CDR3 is TGCAGCGTCCGGGGTCGGAGCACAGATACGCAGTATTTT.

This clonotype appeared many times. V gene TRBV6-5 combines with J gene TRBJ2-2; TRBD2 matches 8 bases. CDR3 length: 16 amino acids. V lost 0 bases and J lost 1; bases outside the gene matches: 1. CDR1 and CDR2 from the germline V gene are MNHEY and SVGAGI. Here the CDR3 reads CASSYSLAGNTGELFF. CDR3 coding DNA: TGTGCCAGCAGTTACTCCCTAGCGGGGAACACCGGGGAGCTGTTTTTT.

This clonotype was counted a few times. CDR3 DNA: TGTGCCTGGAGTAACGGTGCCAATCAGCCCCAGCATTTT. It yields the protein CAWSNGANQPQHF. The V gene is TRBV30, the J gene TRBJ1-5; D uncertain. This CDR3 contains 13 residues. Looked up from germline, CDR1 is GTSNPN and CDR2 is SVGIG (reference sequence). V was cut by 2 bases and J by 3 bases, with 8 bases left in between. Supplemented by reference TRBV30 and TRBJ1-5, the full variable domain reads SQTIHQWPATLVQPVGSPLSLECTVEGTSNPNLYWYRQAAGRGLQLLFYSVGIGQISSEVPQNLSASRPQDRQFILSSKKLLLSDSGFYLCAWSNGANQPQHFGDGTRLSIL.

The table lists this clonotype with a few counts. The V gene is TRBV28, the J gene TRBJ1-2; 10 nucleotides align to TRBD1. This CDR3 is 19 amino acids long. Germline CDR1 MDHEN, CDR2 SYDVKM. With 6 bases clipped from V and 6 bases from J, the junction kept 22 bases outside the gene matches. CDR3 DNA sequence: TGTGCCAGCAGCCTTTACACCTCGCCCCCGGGACAGGGGAGGAATGGCTACACCTTC. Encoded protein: CASSLYTSPPGQGRNGYTF.

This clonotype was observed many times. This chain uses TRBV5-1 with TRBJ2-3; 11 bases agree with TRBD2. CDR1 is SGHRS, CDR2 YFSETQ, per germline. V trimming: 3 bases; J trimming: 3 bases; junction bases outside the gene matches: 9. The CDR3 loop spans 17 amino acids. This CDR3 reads CASSSRLSGGVTDTQYF. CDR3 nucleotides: TGCGCCAGCAGCTCTCGACTTAGCGGGGGGGTTACAGATACGCAGTATTTT.

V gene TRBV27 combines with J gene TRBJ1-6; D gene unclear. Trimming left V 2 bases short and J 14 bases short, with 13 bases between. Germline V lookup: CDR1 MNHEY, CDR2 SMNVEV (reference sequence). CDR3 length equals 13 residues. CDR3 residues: CASSLRVDGALHF. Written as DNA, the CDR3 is TGTGCCAGCAGTTTAAGGGTCGACGGGGCCCTCCACTTT.

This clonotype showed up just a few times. CDR3 sequence (DNA): TGTGCCTGGTGTAAAGACAGCCATGCGAACACCGGGGAGCTGTTTTTT. It codes for CAWCKDSHANTGELFF. The J gene is TRBJ2-2, the V gene TRBV30; a possible D gene is TRBD1 (5 bases). V lost 5 bases to trimming and J lost 0 bases, with 16 bases between them. The CDR3 runs 16 residues. Per germline, CDR1 GTSNPN and CDR2 SVGIG (reference sequence).

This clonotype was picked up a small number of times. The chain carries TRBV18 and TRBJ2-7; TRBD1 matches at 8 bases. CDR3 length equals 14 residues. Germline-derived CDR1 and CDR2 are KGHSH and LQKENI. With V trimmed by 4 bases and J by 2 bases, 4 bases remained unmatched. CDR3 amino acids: CASSLGTGPYEQYV. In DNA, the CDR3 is TGTGCCAGCTCACTCGGGACAGGACCCTACGAGCAGTACGTC.

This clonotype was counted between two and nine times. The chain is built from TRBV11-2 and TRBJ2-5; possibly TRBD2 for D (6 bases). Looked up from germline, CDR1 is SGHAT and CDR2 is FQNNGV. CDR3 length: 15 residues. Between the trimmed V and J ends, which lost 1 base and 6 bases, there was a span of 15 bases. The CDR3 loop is CASSLVTDYTQTQYF. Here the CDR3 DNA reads TGTGCCAGCAGCTTAGTTACGGACTACACACAGACCCAGTACTTC.

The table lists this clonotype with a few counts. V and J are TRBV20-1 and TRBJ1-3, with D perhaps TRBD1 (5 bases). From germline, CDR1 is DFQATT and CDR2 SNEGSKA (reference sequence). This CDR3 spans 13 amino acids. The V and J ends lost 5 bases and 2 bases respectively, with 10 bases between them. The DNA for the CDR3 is TGCAGTGCTTCAGGGAACACTGGAAACACCATATATTTT. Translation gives CSASGNTGNTIYF.

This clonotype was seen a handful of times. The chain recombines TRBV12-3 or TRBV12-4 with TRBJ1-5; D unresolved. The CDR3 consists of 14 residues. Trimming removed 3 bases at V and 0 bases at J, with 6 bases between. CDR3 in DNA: TGTGCCAGCAGTTTTCAGGATAGCAATCAGCCCCAGCATTTT. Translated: CASSFQDSNQPQHF.

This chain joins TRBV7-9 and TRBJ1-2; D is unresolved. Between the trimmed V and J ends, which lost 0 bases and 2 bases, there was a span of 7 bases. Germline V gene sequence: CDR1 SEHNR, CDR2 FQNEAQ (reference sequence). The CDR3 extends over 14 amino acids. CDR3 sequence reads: CASSLAAGNYGYTF. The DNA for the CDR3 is TGTGCCAGCAGCTTAGCCGCAGGAAACTATGGCTACACCTTC.

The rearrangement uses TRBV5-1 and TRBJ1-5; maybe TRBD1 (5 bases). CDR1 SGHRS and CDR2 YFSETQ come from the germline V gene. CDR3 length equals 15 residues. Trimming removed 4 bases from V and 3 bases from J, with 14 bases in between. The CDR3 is CASSTQDSYNQPQHF. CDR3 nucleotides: TGCGCCAGCAGCACCCAAGACAGCTACAATCAGCCCCAGCATTTT.

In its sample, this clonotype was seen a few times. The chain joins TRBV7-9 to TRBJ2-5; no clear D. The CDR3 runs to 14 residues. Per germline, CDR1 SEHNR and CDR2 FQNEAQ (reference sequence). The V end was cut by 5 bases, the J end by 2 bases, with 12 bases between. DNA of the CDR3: TGTGCCAGCAGCCCAACCCGGTTGCAAGAGACCCAGTACTTC. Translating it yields CASSPTRLQETQYF.

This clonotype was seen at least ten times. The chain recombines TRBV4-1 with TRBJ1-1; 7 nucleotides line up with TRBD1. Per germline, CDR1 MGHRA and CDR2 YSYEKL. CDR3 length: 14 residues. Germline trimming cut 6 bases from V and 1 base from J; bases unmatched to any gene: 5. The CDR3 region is CASRKGQANTEAFF. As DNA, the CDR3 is TGCGCCAGCAGAAAAGGACAGGCGAACACTGAAGCTTTCTTT.

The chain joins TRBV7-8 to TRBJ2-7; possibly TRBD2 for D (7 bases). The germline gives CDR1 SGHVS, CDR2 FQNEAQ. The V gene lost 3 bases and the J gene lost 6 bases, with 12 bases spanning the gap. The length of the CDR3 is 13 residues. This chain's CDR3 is CASSFRGAPEQYV. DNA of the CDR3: TGTGCCAGCAGCTTCCGGGGGGCCCCCGAGCAGTACGTC.

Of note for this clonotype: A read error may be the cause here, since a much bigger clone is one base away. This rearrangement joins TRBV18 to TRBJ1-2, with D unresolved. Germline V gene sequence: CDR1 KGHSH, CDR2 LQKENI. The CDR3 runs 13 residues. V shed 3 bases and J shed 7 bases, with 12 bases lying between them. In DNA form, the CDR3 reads TGTGCCAGCTCACCGAACGACCGACCTGGCTACACCTTC. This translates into CASSPNDRPGYTF.

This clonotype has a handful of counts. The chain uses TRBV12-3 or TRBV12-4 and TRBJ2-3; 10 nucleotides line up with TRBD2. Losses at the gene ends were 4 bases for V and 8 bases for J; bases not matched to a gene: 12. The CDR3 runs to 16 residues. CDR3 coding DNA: TGTGCCAGCAGTTCTCTGGCTAGCGGGGGTCGGGGTACGCAGTATTTT. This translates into CASSSLASGGRGTQYF.